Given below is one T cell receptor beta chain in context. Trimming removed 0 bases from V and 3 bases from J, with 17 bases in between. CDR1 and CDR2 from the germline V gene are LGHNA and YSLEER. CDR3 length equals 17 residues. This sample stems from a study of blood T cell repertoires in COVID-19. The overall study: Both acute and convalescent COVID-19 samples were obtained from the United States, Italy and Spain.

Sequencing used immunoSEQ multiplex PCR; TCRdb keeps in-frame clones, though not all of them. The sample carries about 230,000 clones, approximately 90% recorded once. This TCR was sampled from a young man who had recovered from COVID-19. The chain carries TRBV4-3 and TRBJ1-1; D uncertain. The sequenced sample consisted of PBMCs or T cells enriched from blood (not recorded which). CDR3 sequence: CASSQDLERVRDTEAFF. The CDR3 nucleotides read TGCGCCAGCAGCCAAGATCTGGAGAGGGTAAGGGACACTGAAGCTTTCTTT.